The 27 T cell receptor beta chains in this list originate from one sample, sequenced in a study of glioma-infiltrating T cells after dendritic cell vaccination. Time point of the sample: after dendritic cell vaccination, including at tumor progression/relapse. Some clones are missing from TCRdb's copy, which holds only in-frame ones; the method was immunoSEQ multiplex PCR. The repertoire holds 99,000 or so clones, with almost 90% as singletons. Sequencing used blood, obtained after dendritic cell vaccination. The receptor set was obtained from a human donor with glioblastoma.

The chain is built from TRBV6-1 and TRBJ2-7; 15 bases are a match to TRBD2. The germline CDR1 and CDR2 sequences are MNHNS and SASEGT. This CDR3 is 15 amino acids long. J gave up 5 bases and V 6 bases, and 5 bases lay outside the gene matches. The CDR3 reads CASSRGLAGGHEQYF. CDR3 bases: TGTGCCAGCAGCCGGGGACTAGCGGGAGGTCACGAGCAGTACTTC.

The chain uses TRBV4-1 and TRBJ1-2; TRBD1 might be the D (6 bases). The CDR3 runs to 15 residues. CDR1 and CDR2 from the germline V gene are MGHRA and YSYEKL. V gave up 4 bases and J gave up 8 bases, with 20 bases separating them. CDR3 protein: CASSPERTGMEGYTF. In DNA form, the CDR3 reads TGCGCCAGCAGCCCGGAACGAACAGGGATGGAAGGCTACACCTTC.

The chain uses TRBV11-2 and TRBJ1-3; TRBD1 agrees at 7 bases. V lost 5 bases and J lost 4; bases outside the gene matches: 5. The CDR3 has 14 residues. Germline loops: CDR1 SGHAT, CDR2 FQNNGV. DNA for the CDR3: TGTGCCAGCAGCCAAGACAGGGTCGGAAACACCATATATTTT. This translates into CASSQDRVGNTIYF.

The V and J genes are TRBV7-2 and TRBJ2-2; D unclear. The CDR3 consists of 13 residues. V lost 2 bases, J lost 4 bases, and 5 bases lay in between. In germline, CDR1 is SGHTA, CDR2 FQGNSA. The CDR3 loop is CASSLPGTGELFF. DNA for the CDR3: TGTGCCAGCAGCTTACCGGGCACCGGGGAGCTGTTTTTT.

CDR3 DNA: TGCGCCAGCAGCACATCCGGGACTAGCGGGAGGAGCTCCTACAATGAGCAGTTCTTC. This codes for CASSTSGTSGRSSYNEQFF. The chain recombines TRBV5-1 with TRBJ2-1; 15 nucleotides align to TRBD2. Looked up from germline, CDR1 is SGHRS and CDR2 is YFSETQ. This CDR3 is built from 19 residues. Trimming removed 4 bases from V and 0 bases from J; junction bases left unmatched: 8.

The chain recombines TRBV6-1 with TRBJ1-2, with TRBD1 as a possible D gene (6 bases). Trimming took off 8 bases at V and 1 base at J, with 14 bases between the two ends. The CDR3 sequence is 14 residues long. In germline, CDR1 is MNHNS, CDR2 SASEGT. Here the CDR3 reads CASSGTKVNYGYTF. In nucleotides, the CDR3 is TGTGCCAGCTCCGGGACAAAGGTTAACTATGGCTACACCTTC.

This sequence joins TRBV5-6 and TRBJ2-7; 7 bases map to TRBD2. In germline, CDR1 is SGHDT, CDR2 YYEEEE. The CDR3 is 12 residues long. V trimming: 6 bases; J trimming: 5 bases; junction bases outside the gene matches: 5. CDR3 nucleotide sequence: TGTGCCAGCACCACGGGGGGAGACGAGCAGTACTTC. This codes for CASTTGGDEQYF.

The chain has TRBV29-1 and TRBJ2-5; TRBD2 might be the D (7 bases). Germline assignment: CDR1 SQVTM and CDR2 ANQGSEA. This CDR3 comprises 12 residues. Trimming stripped 4 bases from V and 4 bases from J, with 10 bases between. In nucleotides, the CDR3 is TGCAGCGTTGTGGGGGGGCCAGAGACCCAGTACTTC. This codes for CSVVGGPETQYF.

This clone came up a few times. This chain connects TRBV29-1 to TRBJ2-3, with D possibly being TRBD1 (5 bases). Germline lookup yields CDR1 SQVTM and CDR2 ANQGSEA. The CDR3 covers 14 residues. The germline V and J ends were trimmed by 6 bases and 0 bases, with 13 bases remaining between them. CDR3 residues: CSVTGSSSTDTQYF. The CDR3 nucleotides are TGCAGCGTCACAGGTTCATCTAGCACAGATACGCAGTATTTT.

The chain has TRBV2 and TRBJ1-1; TRBD1 is a possible D gene (6 bases). Trimming left V 8 bases short and J 0 bases short, with 13 bases between. The length of the CDR3 is 14 residues. CDR1 is SNHLY and CDR2 is FYNNEI in the germline V gene. The CDR3 region has the DNA TGTGCCAGCGGGGGCGGGAGCATGAACACTGAAGCTTTCTTT. This gives the protein CASGGGSMNTEAFF.

The genes are TRBV18 and TRBJ2-7; D gene ambiguous. CDR3 size: 14 residues. Trimming left V 3 bases short and J 6 bases short, with 15 bases between. CDR1 is KGHSH, CDR2 LQKENI, per germline. The CDR3 here is CASSPSVPPVEQYF. CDR3 DNA: TGTGCCAGCTCACCTTCTGTCCCACCGGTCGAGCAGTACTTC.

V is TRBV7-2 and J is TRBJ2-3, with D possibly being TRBD1 (8 bases). V gave up 7 bases and J gave up 1 base, with 18 bases separating them. From germline, CDR1 is SGHTA and CDR2 FQGNSA. The CDR3 totals 16 residues. The CDR3 reads CASTRQGRGGTDTQYF. The CDR3 nucleotides read TGTGCCAGCACCCGACAGGGGAGGGGCGGCACAGATACGCAGTATTTT.

The gene calls are TRBV30 and TRBJ1-1; tentatively, D is TRBD1 (5 bases). Trimming cost V 1 base and J 5 bases, with 17 bases left between them. The germline V gene has CDR1 GTSNPN and CDR2 SVGIG (reference sequence). This CDR3 contains 15 residues. This CDR3 is CAWSGGTPGGTEAFF. The CDR3 DNA sequence: TGTGCCTGGAGTGGGGGGACCCCCGGGGGGACTGAAGCTTTCTTT.

The DNA of the CDR3 is TGTGCCAGCAGCTTATCGGGGGGGTTAGGTGAGCAGTTCTTC. Residues: CASSLSGGLGEQFF. This chain links TRBV7-3 with TRBJ2-1, with 8 bases fitting TRBD2. Germline-derived CDR1 and CDR2 are SGHTA and FQGTGA. V lost 2 bases and J lost 9; bases outside the gene matches: 6. CDR3 length equals 14 residues. The variable domain in full, completed from reference TRBV7-3 and TRBJ2-1, reads GAGVSQTPSNKVTEKGKYVELRCDPISGHTALYWYRQSLGQGPEFLIYFQGTGAADDSGLPNDRFFAVRPEGSVSTLKIQRTERGDSAVYLCASSLSGGLGEQFFGPGTRLTVL.

This chain uses TRBV6-5 with TRBJ2-3, with TRBD2 as a possible D gene (6 bases). Germline CDR1 MNHEY, CDR2 SVGAGI. The germline V and J ends were trimmed by 6 bases and 4 bases, with 14 bases remaining between them. This CDR3 comprises 14 residues. DNA of the CDR3: TGTGCCAGCAGAATGACTAGTCGCGCAGATACGCAGTATTTT. Amino acid sequence: CASRMTSRADTQYF.

The rearrangement joins TRBV15 to TRBJ2-7; 14 bases line up with TRBD2. V trimming: 4 bases; J trimming: 2 bases; junction bases outside the gene matches: 10. Germline CDR1 is LNHNV and CDR2 is YYDKDF (reference sequence). CDR3 size: 18 residues. CDR3 sequence reads: CATSTWTSGRFMAYEQYF. Here the CDR3 DNA reads TGTGCCACCAGCACCTGGACTAGCGGGAGGTTTATGGCCTACGAGCAGTACTTC.

The J gene is TRBJ1-1, the V gene TRBV5-6, with 7 bases identical to TRBD1. J was trimmed by 0 bases and V by 7 bases; bases with no gene match: 6. The CDR3 extends over 14 amino acids. Germline CDR1 reads SGHDT; CDR2 reads YYEEEE. The CDR3 reads CASLRGQVNTEAFF. DNA of the CDR3: TGTGCCAGCTTGAGGGGGCAGGTGAACACTGAAGCTTTCTTT.

The chain links TRBV5-6 to TRBJ2-1, with 8 nucleotides matching TRBD2. Germline V CDR1 and CDR2: SGHDT, YYEEEE. This CDR3 contains 16 residues. V trimming: 3 bases; J trimming: 7 bases; junction bases outside the gene matches: 12. CDR3 sequence (DNA): TGTGCCAGCAGCTACCCAGCCGGGAGGGCGAGTAATGAGCAGTTCTTC. It yields the protein CASSYPAGRASNEQFF.

The chain combines TRBV2 with TRBJ2-7, with 8 bases identical to TRBD1. Germline V gives CDR1 SNHLY, CDR2 FYNNEI. The CDR3 contains 13 residues. V lost 5 bases, J lost 7 bases, and 7 bases stayed unmatched. CDR3 sequence: CASSSGGAGEQYF. DNA for the CDR3: TGTGCCAGCAGTTCAGGGGGCGCGGGGGAGCAGTACTTC.

Only a few counts were recorded for this clone. V gene TRBV2 combines with J gene TRBJ1-2; the D gene is possibly TRBD1 (5 bases). Germline V gene lookup returns CDR1 SNHLY and CDR2 FYNNEI. The CDR3 contains 15 residues. V lost 7 bases, J lost 4 bases, and 19 bases lay in between. The CDR3 DNA is TGTGCCAGCACTCCCGATCGAACAAGGGGCTATGGCTACACCTTC. Its translation: CASTPDRTRGYGYTF.

The chain combines TRBV19 with TRBJ1-2; 7 bases map to TRBD1. With 5 bases clipped from V and 8 bases from J, the junction kept 5 bases outside the gene matches. This CDR3 comprises 12 residues. Germline CDR1 is LNHDA and CDR2 is SQIVND (reference sequence). In DNA, the CDR3 is TGTGCCAGTAGTCGGGGACAGTTCGGCTACACCTTC. Translating gives CASSRGQFGYTF.

The count of this clone is one. The gene calls are TRBV19 and TRBJ1-5, with TRBD1 matching 7 bases. The CDR3 runs to 15 residues. The germline CDR1 and CDR2 sequences are LNHDA and SQIVND (reference sequence). Trimming removed 3 bases from V and 3 bases from J; junction bases left unmatched: 5. The CDR3 sequence is CASSIRTGTNQPQHF. The CDR3 coding sequence is TGTGCCAGTAGTATTAGGACAGGTACCAATCAGCCCCAGCATTTT.

This chain uses TRBV7-2 with TRBJ2-7; 9 nucleotides align to TRBD2. The CDR3 extends over 13 amino acids. Trimming cost V 5 bases and J 6 bases; bases outside gene matches: 5. Germline values: CDR1 SGHTA, CDR2 FQGNSA. The DNA of the CDR3 is TGTGCCAGCAGCCCCGGGACTAGCACCGAGCAGTACTTC. Protein sequence: CASSPGTSTEQYF.

This chain joins TRBV5-6 and TRBJ1-5; a weak D match, TRBD1 (6 bases). Germline V CDR1 and CDR2: SGHDT, YYEEEE. Trimming cost V 4 bases and J 5 bases, with 13 bases left between them. This CDR3 spans 14 amino acids. Written as DNA, the CDR3 is TGTGCCAGCAGCCTGGGGCAGGGGTATCAGCCCCAGCATTTT. It translates to CASSLGQGYQPQHF.

This clone has just one count. The genes are TRBV10-1 and TRBJ2-3, with D perhaps matching TRBD2 (6 bases). Trimming took 2 bases from V and 0 from J, leaving 9 bases between them. CDR3 length: 15 residues. The germline gives CDR1 WNHNN, CDR2 SYGVQD (reference sequence). In DNA form, the CDR3 reads TGCGCCAGCAGTGAGCGGGAGTCCAGCACAGATACGCAGTATTTT. It yields the protein CASSERESSTDTQYF.

A single count supports this clone. V usage is TRBV6-5 and J usage is TRBJ1-2; D uncertain. Per the germline V gene, CDR1 is MNHEY and CDR2 is SVGAGI. This CDR3 comprises 12 residues. The ends were cut back, 6 bases at V and 5 bases at J, with 10 bases in the middle. The CDR3 region is CASRRELYGYTF. CDR3 bases: TGTGCCAGCAGGAGGGAGCTTTATGGCTACACCTTC.

This chain uses TRBV4-1 with TRBJ1-1, with a weak D call TRBD1 (5 bases). The V end lost 6 bases, the J end lost 0 bases, and 11 bases lay between the germline ends. This CDR3 contains 14 residues. Looked up from germline, CDR1 is MGHRA and CDR2 is YSYEKL. CDR3: CASSQRGMNTEAFF. DNA for the CDR3: TGCGCCAGCAGTCAAAGGGGAATGAACACTGAAGCTTTCTTT.